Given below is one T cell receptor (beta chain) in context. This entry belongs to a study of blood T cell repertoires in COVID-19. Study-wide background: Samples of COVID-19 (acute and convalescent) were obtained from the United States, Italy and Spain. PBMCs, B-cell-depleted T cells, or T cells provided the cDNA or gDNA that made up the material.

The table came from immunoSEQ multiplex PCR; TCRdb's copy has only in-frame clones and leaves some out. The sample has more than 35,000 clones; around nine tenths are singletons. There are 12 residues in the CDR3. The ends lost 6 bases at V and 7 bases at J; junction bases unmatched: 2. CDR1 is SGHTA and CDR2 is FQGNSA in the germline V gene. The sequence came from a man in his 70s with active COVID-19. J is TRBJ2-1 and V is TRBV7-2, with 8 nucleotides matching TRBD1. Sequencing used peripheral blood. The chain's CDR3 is CASSWTGNEQFF. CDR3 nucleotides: TGTGCCAGCAGTTGGACAGGGAATGAGCAGTTCTTC.